Shown below are 27 T cell receptor beta chains from a single sample sequenced in a study of T cell responses to AZD1222 COVID-19 vaccine. The data were produced by immunoSEQ multiplex PCR, yet TCRdb's version contains in-frame clones alone and is incomplete. This sample yields 70,000 to 95,000 clones, of which under 90% are seen a single time; around 2.8% belongs to the top ten. Sequencing was performed on peripheral blood, taken on day 0 of MenACWY control vaccination. The origin of the receptors is an adult in good health.

This clone was seen once. This chain connects TRBV18 to TRBJ2-5; D may be TRBD1 or TRBD2 (5 bases each). The CDR3 has 15 residues. Trimming stripped 0 bases from V and 0 bases from J, with 8 bases between. CDR1 is KGHSH and CDR2 is LQKENI in the germline V gene. The CDR3 here is CASSPPGTHQETQYF. CDR3 nucleotide sequence: TGTGCCAGCTCACCACCGGGGACCCACCAAGAGACCCAGTACTTC.

The chain couples TRBV10-3 to TRBJ1-6; the match to TRBD1 covers 7 bases. The CDR3 sequence is 13 residues long. Germline CDR1 ENHRY, CDR2 SYGVKD. Trimming cost V 11 bases and J 10 bases; bases outside gene matches: 11. Here the CDR3 DNA reads TGTGCCGCTCAGGGGGACAGCATCTCACCCCTCCACTTT. It codes for CAAQGDSISPLHF.

The V and J genes are TRBV7-8 and TRBJ2-5; D unclear. The germline CDR1 and CDR2 sequences are SGHVS and FQNEAQ. The CDR3 is made up of 14 amino acids. V was clipped by 5 bases and J by 2 bases, with 12 bases between them. The CDR3 reads CASSPADRQETQYF. The CDR3 DNA is TGTGCCAGCAGCCCCGCCGACCGTCAAGAGACCCAGTACTTC.

The chain carries TRBV15 and TRBJ2-5; 7 bases fit TRBD2. This CDR3 comprises 14 residues. V lost 5 bases to trimming and J lost 5 bases; unmatched junction nucleotides: 8. The germline CDR1 and CDR2 sequences are LNHNV and YYDKDF (reference sequence). DNA for the CDR3: TGTGCCACCAGCTTACGCGGGGGTTCGGAGACCCAGTACTTC. Translation: CATSLRGGSETQYF. Looking up the rest from reference TRBV15 and TRBJ2-5 gives the full variable domain: DAMVIQNPRYQVTQFGKPVTLSCSQTLNHNVMYWYQQKSSQAPKLLFHYYDKDFNNEADTPDNFQSRRPNTSFCFLDIRSPGLGDTAMYLCATSLRGGSETQYFGPGTRLLVL.

Written as DNA, the CDR3 is TGTGCCAGCAGCTTAGCGATAGTGAACACTGAAGCTTTCTTT. Translating it yields CASSLAIVNTEAFF. The chain has TRBV7-9 and TRBJ1-1; no clear D gene. CDR1 and CDR2 (germline): SEHNR, FQNEAQ (reference sequence). The CDR3 covers 14 residues. Deletions cut 0 bases from V and 0 bases from J, with 5 bases between.

The rearrangement uses TRBV10-3 and TRBJ1-1; D possibly corresponds to TRBD1 (5 bases). This CDR3 has 12 amino acids. The germline gives CDR1 ENHRY, CDR2 SYGVKD. V gave up 0 bases and J gave up 11 bases, with 10 bases separating them. CDR3 in DNA: TGTGCCATCAGTGAGTCTGGACAAGGCGCTTTCTTT. It encodes CAISESGQGAFF.

The chain couples TRBV6-1 to TRBJ1-3; no firm D call. The germline V and J ends were trimmed by 2 bases and 1 base, with 9 bases remaining between them. Germline CDR1 reads MNHNS; CDR2 reads SASEGT. The CDR3 is 15 residues long. For the CDR3, the DNA is TGTGCCAGCAGTGAAAAGGGCCCTTCTGGAAACACCATATATTTT. It is translated as CASSEKGPSGNTIYF.

The chain is built from TRBV30 and TRBJ1-3; unclear D gene. Trimming took 2 bases from V and 0 from J, leaving 8 bases between them. Germline CDR1 and CDR2: GTSNPN and SVGIG (reference sequence). The CDR3 is made up of 14 amino acids. The DNA for the CDR3 is TGTGCCTGGAGTCGCCAGTCCTCTGGAAACACCATATATTTT. It is translated as CAWSRQSSGNTIYF.

CDR3: CASSRGVGVGSNQPQHF. CDR3 DNA: TGTGCCAGCAGCCGAGGGGTGGGGGTTGGGAGCAATCAGCCCCAGCATTTT. The chain couples TRBV7-8 to TRBJ1-5; D possibly corresponds to TRBD1 (5 bases). Trimming took 5 bases from V and 1 from J, leaving 18 bases between them. Per the germline V gene, CDR1 is SGHVS and CDR2 is FQNEAQ. There are 17 residues in the CDR3.

The chain employs TRBV27 and TRBJ2-7, with D possibly called TRBD1 or TRBD2 (5 bases each). The V gene lost 6 bases and the J gene lost 5 bases, with 17 bases spanning the gap. CDR3 length equals 14 residues. CDR1 is MNHEY, CDR2 SMNVEV, per germline (reference sequence). The CDR3 coding sequence is TGTGCCAGCAGAGTAGGGACGACAAGCAACGAGCAGTACTTC. It translates to CASRVGTTSNEQYF.

This clone was found a few times. V and J are TRBV30 and TRBJ1-6; D is undetermined. V gave up 4 bases and J gave up 2 bases, with 3 bases separating them. This CDR3 contains 12 residues. The V gene's germline CDR1 is GTSNPN and CDR2 SVGIG (reference sequence). As DNA, the CDR3 is TGTGCCTGGATGACCTATAATTCACCCCTCCACTTT. Protein: CAWMTYNSPLHF. The full variable domain, with the rest looked up from reference TRBV30 and TRBJ1-6, is SQTIHQWPATLVQPVGSPLSLECTVEGTSNPNLYWYRQAAGRGLQLLFYSVGIGQISSEVPQNLSASRPQDRQFILSSKKLLLSDSGFYLCAWMTYNSPLHFGNGTRLTVT.

This chain connects TRBV11-2 to TRBJ2-1, with D unclear. Germline V gives CDR1 SGHAT, CDR2 FQNNGV. This CDR3 has 14 amino acids. The V end was cut by 1 base, the J end by 10 bases, with 14 bases between. For the CDR3, the DNA is TGTGCCAGCAGCTTAGGTCACGTGGGCTGGGAGCAGTTCTTC. Translation gives CASSLGHVGWEQFF.

The gene calls are TRBV28 and TRBJ1-6; no definite D call. The V and J ends lost 3 bases and 16 bases respectively, with 13 bases between them. CDR3 length: 12 residues. Looked up from germline, CDR1 is MDHEN and CDR2 is SYDVKM. DNA for the CDR3: TGTGCCAGCAGTTTTCTTAGTAGGGTACTCCACTTT. Translating it yields CASSFLSRVLHF.

This chain connects TRBV18 to TRBJ2-1; D call uncertain. In germline, CDR1 is KGHSH, CDR2 LQKENI. The V gene lost 2 bases and the J gene lost 6 bases, with 14 bases spanning the gap. CDR3 size: 15 residues. In DNA form, the CDR3 reads TGTGCCAGCTCACCAGCGGTGCCAGGTGGCAATGAGCAGTTCTTC. Translated, it gives CASSPAVPGGNEQFF.

This clone was found once. V is TRBV10-3 and J is TRBJ1-4; D is possibly TRBD1 (5 bases). Germline-derived CDR1 and CDR2 are ENHRY and SYGVKD. The CDR3 has 15 residues. V was shortened by 10 bases and J by 3 bases, with 18 bases between the two germline ends. The CDR3 DNA is TGTGCCACCGCCCGGGGGGGGGTGGCTAATGAAAAACTGTTTTTT. Its translation is CATARGGVANEKLFF.

The chain recombines TRBV12-3 or TRBV12-4 with TRBJ2-7, with D perhaps matching TRBD1 or TRBD2 (5 bases each). V gave up 6 bases and J gave up 7 bases, with 13 bases separating them. The CDR3 is 12 amino acids. CDR3 sequence reads: CASSTAWGEQYF. CDR3 in DNA: TGTGCCAGCAGCACCGCCTGGGGGGAGCAGTACTTC.

The chain links TRBV14 to TRBJ1-1; a possible D gene is TRBD1 (6 bases). The CDR3 covers 14 residues. The V end was cut by 5 bases, the J end by 4 bases, with 14 bases between. Germline assignment: CDR1 SGHDN and CDR2 FVKESK. This CDR3 is CASSYRVYGTEAFF. Here the CDR3 DNA reads TGTGCCAGCAGCTACAGGGTCTACGGCACTGAAGCTTTCTTT.

The rearrangement joins TRBV21-1 to TRBJ1-5; the D call of TRBD1 is as the table states it, not checked on the DNA. TRBV21-1 is a pseudogene locus. CDR3 length: 14 amino acids. CDR3 DNA sequence: TGTGCCAGCAGCGCCACAGGGGGTGTGCAGCCCCAGCATTTT. This encodes CASSATGGVQPQHF.

This clone appeared once. This chain joins TRBV19 and TRBJ1-4; 10 nucleotides align to TRBD1. The CDR3 has 14 amino acids. Germline V gives CDR1 LNHDA, CDR2 SQIVND (reference sequence). V trimming: 5 bases; J trimming: 5 bases; junction bases outside the gene matches: 2. The DNA for the CDR3 is TGTGCCAGTAGTGACAGGGGGCGAAATGAAAAACTGTTTTTT. Encoded protein: CASSDRGRNEKLFF.

The chain employs TRBV19 and TRBJ2-7; D might be TRBD1 (6 bases). CDR1 is LNHDA and CDR2 is SQIVND in the germline V gene (reference sequence). Between the trimmed V and J ends, which lost 6 bases and 6 bases, there was a span of 12 bases. The CDR3 is 12 amino acids. CDR3 in DNA: TGTGCCAGTAGCCCCCAGGGGCGCGAGCAGTACTTC. This codes for CASSPQGREQYF.

The chain recombines TRBV7-9 with TRBJ2-2; TRBD1 aligns across 7 bases. The V and J ends lost 1 base and 1 base, in that order; junction bases with no gene match: 3. The germline V gene has CDR1 SEHNR and CDR2 FQNEAQ (reference sequence). The CDR3 has 16 residues. The CDR3 loop is CASSLEGQENTGELFF. CDR3 DNA: TGTGCCAGCAGCTTAGAAGGACAGGAGAACACCGGGGAGCTGTTTTTT.

This chain connects TRBV19 to TRBJ2-3; no clear D gene. CDR1 and CDR2 (germline): LNHDA, SQIVND (reference sequence). The CDR3 length is 14 residues. V lost 3 bases and J lost 2, with 9 bases in between. The CDR3 DNA reads as TGTGCCAGTAGTATTCCGGATCCCACAGATACGCAGTATTTT. Translating gives CASSIPDPTDTQYF. The variable domain in full, completed from reference TRBV19 and TRBJ2-3, reads DGGITQSPKYLFRKEGQNVTLSCEQNLNHDAMYWYRQDPGQGLRLIYYSQIVNDFQKGDIAEGYSVSREKKESFPLTVTSAQKNPTAFYLCASSIPDPTDTQYFGPGTRLTVL.

The rearrangement joins TRBV15 to TRBJ1-2; the D gene is possibly TRBD1 (5 bases). V was pared by 0 bases and J by 5 bases, with 13 bases between. The CDR3 length is 15 residues. Germline V gives CDR1 LNHNV, CDR2 YYDKDF (reference sequence). The CDR3 sequence: CATSRDNGGSYGYTF. The CDR3 nucleotides read TGTGCCACCAGCAGAGATAACGGGGGATCTTATGGCTACACCTTC.

This chain connects TRBV10-3 to TRBJ2-3; 11 bases are shared with TRBD2. V shed 6 bases, J shed 4 bases, and the junction held 6 bases outside the gene matches. The CDR3 is made up of 15 amino acids. The germline V gene encodes CDR1 ENHRY and CDR2 SYGVKD. The CDR3 DNA reads TGTGCCATCAGGGCGGGACTAGCGGAGGCAGATACGCAGTATTTT. Its translation: CAIRAGLAEADTQYF.

This chain links TRBV23-1 with TRBJ1-4, with a weak D call TRBD1 (6 bases). TRBV23-1 is reported as an ORF; its role is uncertain. The CDR3 covers 18 residues. Trimming removed 3 bases from V and 4 bases from J, with 21 bases in between. This chain's CDR3 is CASSQLGRGAFFNEKLFF. The CDR3 nucleotides read TGCGCCAGCAGTCAGCTTGGTCGGGGGGCGTTTTTTAATGAAAAACTGTTTTTT.

As DNA, the CDR3 is TGCGCCAGCAGCTTCAACAGGGGGTCCCACGAGCAGTACTTC. This encodes CASSFNRGSHEQYF. The chain has TRBV5-1 and TRBJ2-7; 8 bases agree with TRBD1. The CDR3 has 14 residues. V was pared by 2 bases and J by 5 bases, with 6 bases of the junction left unmatched. The germline CDR1 and CDR2 sequences are SGHRS and YFSETQ.

The V call is TRBV6-2 or TRBV6-3, the J call TRBJ1-2; D is ambiguous. The germline V and J ends were trimmed by 0 bases and 8 bases, with 10 bases remaining between them. The CDR3 consists of 13 residues. The germline CDR1 and CDR2 sequences are MNHEY and SVGEGT. This CDR3 reads CASSYSAGVGYTF. CDR3 sequence (DNA): TGTGCCAGCAGTTACTCGGCAGGAGTAGGCTACACCTTC.